Following are 17 T cell receptor beta chains from one sample sequenced in a study of blood T cell repertoires in COVID-19. Clones were read by immunoSEQ multiplex PCR, and TCRdb kept only the in-frame ones, dropping some. Of about 60,000 clones in the sample, approximately 92% were seen once. Sequencing was done on a sample of peripheral blood. These receptors were obtained from a human donor with active COVID-19. The donor label of this sample is uncertain.

This sequence joins TRBV18 and TRBJ2-2; D is undetermined. The CDR3 spans 13 residues. V was cut by 2 bases and J by 6 bases, with 7 bases left in between. Germline V gene lookup returns CDR1 KGHSH and CDR2 LQKENI. The CDR3 nucleotides are TGTGCCAGCTCACCAACACCAGCCGGGGAGCTGTTTTTT. It translates to CASSPTPAGELFF.

The V call is TRBV5-8, the J call TRBJ1-5; TRBD1 matches 12 bases. Germline V gene sequence: CDR1 SGHTS, CDR2 YDEGEE. V lost 4 bases and J lost 5; bases outside the gene matches: 4. The CDR3 contains 15 residues. CDR3 protein: CASSPGTGGYQPQHF. As DNA, the CDR3 is TGTGCCAGCAGCCCCGGGACAGGGGGCTATCAGCCCCAGCATTTT. Combining the CDR3 with reference TRBV5-8 and TRBJ1-5 gives the whole variable domain EAGVTQSPTHLIKTRGQQATLRCSPISGHTSVYWYQQALGLGLQFLLWYDEGEERNRGNFPPRFSGRQFPNYSSELNVNALELEDSALYLCASSPGTGGYQPQHFGDGTRLSIL.

The genes are TRBV10-3 and TRBJ2-1; 8 bases agree with TRBD2. The CDR3 extends over 17 amino acids. The germline CDR1 and CDR2 sequences are ENHRY and SYGVKD. V gave up 6 bases and J gave up 5 bases; unmatched junction bases: 15. This CDR3 reads CAISTTVGGGNNNEQFF. CDR3 DNA: TGTGCCATCAGCACGACCGTCGGGGGGGGGAATAACAATGAGCAGTTCTTC.

The chain links TRBV19 to TRBJ2-2; D ambiguous. Deletions cut 5 bases from V and 3 bases from J, with 7 bases between. From germline, CDR1 is LNHDA and CDR2 SQIVND (reference sequence). The CDR3 is 13 residues long. Here the CDR3 DNA reads TGTGCCAGTAGTCTAGTCTACACCGGGGAGCTGTTTTTT. Protein: CASSLVYTGELFF.

The rearrangement links TRBV6-5 to TRBJ2-7; TRBD2 matches at 10 bases. The CDR3 totals 14 residues. From germline, CDR1 is MNHEY and CDR2 SVGAGI. The V segment lost 6 bases and the J segment 3 bases; nucleotides outside the gene matches: 5. In DNA form, the CDR3 reads TGTGCCAGCAGCCGCAGCGGGAGGGGCTACGAGCAGTACTTC. It codes for CASSRSGRGYEQYF.

The gene calls are TRBV4-1 and TRBJ2-1; possibly TRBD2 for D (6 bases). V shed 1 base and J shed 0 bases, with 10 bases lying between them. Germline loops: CDR1 MGHRA, CDR2 YSYEKL. The length of the CDR3 is 16 residues. The CDR3 DNA is TGCGCCAGCAGCCAAGGGGGACTGGGCTCCTACAATGAGCAGTTCTTC. As protein: CASSQGGLGSYNEQFF.

J is TRBJ2-7 and V is TRBV18; 9 bases align to TRBD2. Trimming cost V 5 bases and J 10 bases; bases outside gene matches: 6. The CDR3 runs to 12 residues. Looked up from germline, CDR1 is KGHSH and CDR2 is LQKENI. The CDR3 sequence is CASSDAGGNQYF. The CDR3, as DNA: TGTGCCAGCTCAGACGCGGGGGGGAACCAGTACTTC.

This chain connects TRBV27 to TRBJ2-2, with 7 bases matching TRBD1. Germline loops: CDR1 MNHEY, CDR2 SMNVEV (reference sequence). CDR3 length equals 16 residues. Germline trimming cut 3 bases from V and 2 bases from J; bases unmatched to any gene: 6. DNA for the CDR3: TGTGCCAGCAGTTTCCTCGACAGGGTTAACACCGGGGAGCTGTTTTTT. It yields the protein CASSFLDRVNTGELFF.

The chain employs TRBV7-2 and TRBJ2-1; a weak D match, TRBD2 (6 bases). The CDR3 covers 12 residues. CDR1 SGHTA and CDR2 FQGNSA come from the germline V gene. Trimming cost V 5 bases and J 8 bases, with 10 bases left between them. Written as DNA, the CDR3 is TGTGCCAGCAGCCCGGAGGGTTATGAGCAGTTCTTC. It translates to CASSPEGYEQFF.

The gene calls are TRBV29-1 and TRBJ2-3, with TRBD2 identical over 8 bases. Germline values: CDR1 SQVTM, CDR2 ANQGSEA. Unmatched junction bases numbered 8, after V lost 7 bases and J lost 2 bases. CDR3 length: 14 amino acids. DNA for the CDR3: TGCAGCGCCACGGCGGGGGGTTCCACAGATACGCAGTATTTT. Translation gives CSATAGGSTDTQYF.

V usage is TRBV11-2 and J usage is TRBJ2-2; perhaps TRBD2 as D (6 bases). From germline, CDR1 is SGHAT and CDR2 FQNNGV. V dropped 7 bases and J dropped 6 bases, with 21 bases sitting between them. The CDR3 extends over 16 amino acids. The CDR3 DNA reads TGTGCCAGCACGTCTTACCGGGGGTTGAAATCCGGGGAGCTGTTTTTT. Translation: CASTSYRGLKSGELFF.

CDR3 region: CASSPGGTQYF. CDR3 DNA sequence: TGTGCCAGCTCACCCGGCGGGACCCAGTACTTC. The chain joins TRBV18 to TRBJ2-5; no clear D. Trimming cost V 3 bases and J 7 bases, with 6 bases left between them. Germline V CDR1 and CDR2: KGHSH, LQKENI. The CDR3 consists of 11 residues.

This clone was counted a single time. J is TRBJ2-3 and V is TRBV5-1, with D tentatively TRBD2 (6 bases). There are 14 residues in the CDR3. Germline V CDR1 and CDR2: SGHRS, YFSETQ. V lost 9 bases to trimming and J lost 1 base, with 15 bases between them. The CDR3 region has the DNA TGCGCCACCGCGGGGTATGCGGGCACAGATACGCAGTATTTT. It codes for CATAGYAGTDTQYF.

In its sample, this clone was seen a few times. V usage is TRBV9 and J usage is TRBJ1-6; no reliable D call. This CDR3 has 16 residues. Germline V gives CDR1 SGDLS, CDR2 YYNGEE. Deletions cut 3 bases from V and 5 bases from J, with 15 bases between. The CDR3 bases are TGTGCCAGCAGCGCGGGGAGCCAAGGCAATAATTCACCCCTCCACTTT. It translates to CASSAGSQGNNSPLHF.

V and J are TRBV7-9 and TRBJ2-7; the match to TRBD1 covers 7 bases. The CDR3 loop spans 15 amino acids. The germline gives CDR1 SEHNR, CDR2 FQNEAQ (reference sequence). Unmatched junction bases numbered 8, after V lost 5 bases and J lost 1 base. The CDR3 nucleotides are TGTGCCAGCAGCCCGTTGGACAGGCAATCCTACGAGCAGTACTTC. Translation: CASSPLDRQSYEQYF.

This clone was detected only a few times. V usage is TRBV11-2 and J usage is TRBJ2-7, with D perhaps matching TRBD1 (5 bases). Germline V lookup: CDR1 SGHAT, CDR2 FQNNGV. The V end was cut by 3 bases, the J end by 2 bases, with 14 bases between. This CDR3 has 15 residues. CDR3 in amino acids: CASSFARGTAYEQYV. CDR3 bases: TGTGCCAGCAGCTTCGCAAGGGGCACAGCCTACGAGCAGTACGTC.

V and J are TRBV11-2 and TRBJ2-1; D unclear. The CDR3 runs to 14 residues. Trimming removed 4 bases at V and 4 bases at J, with 11 bases between. Germline loops: CDR1 SGHAT, CDR2 FQNNGV. The CDR3 sequence: CASSSSTGYNEQFF. CDR3 in DNA: TGTGCCAGCAGCTCCTCGACTGGATACAATGAGCAGTTCTTC. Combining the CDR3 with reference TRBV11-2 and TRBJ2-1 gives the whole variable domain EAGVAQSPRYKIIEKRQSVAFWCNPISGHATLYWYQQILGQGPKLLIQFQNNGVVDDSQLPKDRFSAERLKGVDSTLKIQPAKLEDSAVYLCASSSSTGYNEQFFGPGTRLTVL.